This T cell receptor beta chain was recorded in a study of blood T cells in healthy people across ages. Donors ranged from 6 to 90 years old and were healthy Caucasians in Russia. Collection of around 9.3 milliliters of peripheral blood was performed for each donor. Each sample yielded at least 6 million isolated PBMCs. No fewer than 5.5 micrograms of total RNA were isolated from every sample. CDR1 is SGHRS and CDR2 is YFSETQ in the germline V gene. V gave up 5 bases and J gave up 1 base, with 12 bases separating them. The CDR3 runs to 14 residues. A J-beta primer mix and a sample-barcoded 5' primer were used in a second PCR of roughly 7 to 12 cycles. TCRdb recomputed calls from the 5' RACE reads with MiXCR, one row per CDR3 protein. The table records hundreds of thousands of distinct CDR3 sequences, under 70% of them present only once.

V is TRBV5-1 and J is TRBJ2-5; D might be TRBD2 (5 bases). This receptor was obtained from a man aged 55 to 70 in good health. The source material was blood. CDR3 protein: CASSVERLQETQYF. The CDR3 DNA sequence: TGCGCCAGCAGTGTCGAGCGGCTCCAAGAGACCCAGTACTTC.